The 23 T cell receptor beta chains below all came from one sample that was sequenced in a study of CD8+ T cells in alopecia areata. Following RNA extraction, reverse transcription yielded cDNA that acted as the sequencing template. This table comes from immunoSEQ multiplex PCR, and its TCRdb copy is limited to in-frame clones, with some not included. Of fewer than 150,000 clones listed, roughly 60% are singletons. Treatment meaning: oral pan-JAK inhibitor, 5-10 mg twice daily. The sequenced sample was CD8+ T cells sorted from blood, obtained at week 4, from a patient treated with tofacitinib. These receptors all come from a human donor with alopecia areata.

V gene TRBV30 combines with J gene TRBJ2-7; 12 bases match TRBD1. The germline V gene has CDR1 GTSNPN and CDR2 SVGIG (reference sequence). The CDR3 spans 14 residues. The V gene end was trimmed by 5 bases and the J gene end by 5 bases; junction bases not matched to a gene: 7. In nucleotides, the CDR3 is TGTGCCTGGGATCCGGGACAGGGGGCGAACGAGCAGTACTTC. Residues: CAWDPGQGANEQYF.

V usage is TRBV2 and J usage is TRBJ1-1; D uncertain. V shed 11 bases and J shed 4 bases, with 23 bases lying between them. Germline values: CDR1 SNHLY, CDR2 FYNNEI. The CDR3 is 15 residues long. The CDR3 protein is CADPRSEASSTEAFF. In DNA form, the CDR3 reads TGTGCCGACCCGCGGTCTGAAGCCTCAAGCACTGAAGCTTTCTTT.

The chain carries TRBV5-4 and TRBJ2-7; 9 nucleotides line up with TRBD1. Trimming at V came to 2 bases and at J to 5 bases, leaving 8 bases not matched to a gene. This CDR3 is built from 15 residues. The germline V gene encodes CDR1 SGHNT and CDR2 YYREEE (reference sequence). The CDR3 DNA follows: TGTGCCAGCAGCTTCCCACAGGGGGCGTTTAACGAGCAGTACTTC. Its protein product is CASSFPQGAFNEQYF.

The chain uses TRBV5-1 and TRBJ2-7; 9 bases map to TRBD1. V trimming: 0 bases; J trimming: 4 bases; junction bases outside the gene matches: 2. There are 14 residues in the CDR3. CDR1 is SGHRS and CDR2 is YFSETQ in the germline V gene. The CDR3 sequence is CASSLGTGEYEQYF. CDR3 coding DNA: TGCGCCAGCAGCTTGGGGACAGGGGAATACGAGCAGTACTTC. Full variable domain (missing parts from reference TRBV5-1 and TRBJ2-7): KAGVTQTPRYLIKTRGQQVTLSCSPISGHRSVSWYQQTPGQGLQFLFEYFSETQRNKGNFPGRFSGRQFSNSRSEMNVSTLELGDSALYLCASSLGTGEYEQYFGPGTRLTVT.

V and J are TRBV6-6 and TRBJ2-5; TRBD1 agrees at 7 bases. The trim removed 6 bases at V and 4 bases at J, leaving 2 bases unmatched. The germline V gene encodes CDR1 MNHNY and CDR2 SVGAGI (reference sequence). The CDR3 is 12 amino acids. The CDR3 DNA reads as TGTGCCAGCAGCTACAGGGGAGAGACCCAGTACTTC. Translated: CASSYRGETQYF.

As DNA, the CDR3 is TGTGCCAGCAGCAGAGACACTGAAGCTTTCTTT. This translates into CASSRDTEAFF. V is TRBV11-2 and J is TRBJ1-1; D is undetermined. Trimming stripped 5 bases from V and 3 bases from J, with 4 bases between. There are 11 residues in the CDR3. The germline gives CDR1 SGHAT, CDR2 FQNNGV. The full variable domain, with the rest looked up from reference TRBV11-2 and TRBJ1-1, is EAGVAQSPRYKIIEKRQSVAFWCNPISGHATLYWYQQILGQGPKLLIQFQNNGVVDDSQLPKDRFSAERLKGVDSTLKIQPAKLEDSAVYLCASSRDTEAFFGQGTRLTVV.

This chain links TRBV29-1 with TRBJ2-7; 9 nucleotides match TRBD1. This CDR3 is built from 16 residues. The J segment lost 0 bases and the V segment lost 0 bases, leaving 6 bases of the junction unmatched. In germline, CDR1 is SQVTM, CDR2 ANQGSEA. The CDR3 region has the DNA TGCAGCGTTGAAGACCCGGGACAGGGCCGCTCCTACGAGCAGTACTTC. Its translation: CSVEDPGQGRSYEQYF.

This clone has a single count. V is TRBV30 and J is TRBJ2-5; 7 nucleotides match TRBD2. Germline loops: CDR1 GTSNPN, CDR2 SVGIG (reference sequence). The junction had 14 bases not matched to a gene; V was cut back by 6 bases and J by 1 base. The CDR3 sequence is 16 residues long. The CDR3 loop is CACSPLRDYTQETQYF. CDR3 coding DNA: TGTGCCTGTTCGCCCCTCCGGGACTACACCCAAGAGACCCAGTACTTC.

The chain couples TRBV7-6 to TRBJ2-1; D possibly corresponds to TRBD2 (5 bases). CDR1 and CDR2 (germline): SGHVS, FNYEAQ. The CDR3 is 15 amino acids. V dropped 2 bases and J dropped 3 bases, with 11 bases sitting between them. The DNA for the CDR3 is TGTGCCAGCAGCTTACTAGCTTCAGTCTACAATGAGCAGTTCTTC. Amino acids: CASSLLASVYNEQFF. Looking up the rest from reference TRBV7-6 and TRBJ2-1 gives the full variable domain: GAGVSQSPRYKVTKRGQDVALRCDPISGHVSLYWYRQALGQGPEFLTYFNYEAQQDKSGLPNDRFSAERPEGSISTLTIQRTEQRDSAMYRCASSLLASVYNEQFFGPGTRLTVL.

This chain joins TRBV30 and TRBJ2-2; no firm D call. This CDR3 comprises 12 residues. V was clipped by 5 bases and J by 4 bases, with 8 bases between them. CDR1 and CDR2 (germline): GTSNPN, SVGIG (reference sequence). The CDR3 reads CAWGQVTGELFF. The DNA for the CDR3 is TGTGCCTGGGGCCAAGTCACCGGGGAGCTGTTTTTT.

The CDR3 bases are TGCGCCAGCAGCCAAGTTCAGGGGGCGTCTGGAAACACCATATATTTT. It encodes CASSQVQGASGNTIYF. This chain links TRBV4-1 with TRBJ1-3; 8 nucleotides align to TRBD1. Germline V gene data show CDR1 as MGHRA and CDR2 as YSYEKL. The trim removed 1 base at V and 1 base at J, leaving 3 bases unmatched. The CDR3 consists of 16 residues.

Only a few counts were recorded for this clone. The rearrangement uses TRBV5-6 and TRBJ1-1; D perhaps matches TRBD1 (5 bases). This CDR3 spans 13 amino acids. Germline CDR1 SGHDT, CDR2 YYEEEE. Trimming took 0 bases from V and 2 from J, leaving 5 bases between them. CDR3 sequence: CASSLGTNTEAFF. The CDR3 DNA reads TGTGCCAGCAGCTTGGGGACAAACACTGAAGCTTTCTTT.

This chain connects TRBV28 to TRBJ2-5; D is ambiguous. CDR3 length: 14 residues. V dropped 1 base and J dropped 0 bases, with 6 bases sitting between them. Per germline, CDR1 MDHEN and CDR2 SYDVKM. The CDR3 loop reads CASSLYGYQETQYF. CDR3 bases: TGTGCCAGCAGTTTATATGGCTACCAAGAGACCCAGTACTTC.

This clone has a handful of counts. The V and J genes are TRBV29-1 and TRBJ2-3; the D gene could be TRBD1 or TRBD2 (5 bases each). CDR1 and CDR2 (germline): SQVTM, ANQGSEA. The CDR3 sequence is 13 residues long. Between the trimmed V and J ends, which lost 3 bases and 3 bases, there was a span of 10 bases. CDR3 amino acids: CSVDRGDTDTQYF. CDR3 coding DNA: TGCAGCGTTGATAGGGGAGATACAGATACGCAGTATTTT.

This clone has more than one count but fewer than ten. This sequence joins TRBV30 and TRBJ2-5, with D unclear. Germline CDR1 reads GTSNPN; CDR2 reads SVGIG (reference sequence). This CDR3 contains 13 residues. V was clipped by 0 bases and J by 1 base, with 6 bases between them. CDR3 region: CAWSVTLQETQYF. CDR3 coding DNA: TGTGCCTGGAGTGTAACGCTCCAAGAGACCCAGTACTTC. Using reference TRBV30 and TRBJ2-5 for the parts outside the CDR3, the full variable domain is SQTIHQWPATLVQPVGSPLSLECTVEGTSNPNLYWYRQAAGRGLQLLFYSVGIGQISSEVPQNLSASRPQDRQFILSSKKLLLSDSGFYLCAWSVTLQETQYFGPGTRLLVL.

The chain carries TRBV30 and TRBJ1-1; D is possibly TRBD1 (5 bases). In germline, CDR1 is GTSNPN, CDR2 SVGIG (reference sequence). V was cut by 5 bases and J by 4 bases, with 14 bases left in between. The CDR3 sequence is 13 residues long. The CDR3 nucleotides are TGTGCCTGGGGTGGGGACGCTGCCACTGAAGCTTTCTTT. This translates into CAWGGDAATEAFF.

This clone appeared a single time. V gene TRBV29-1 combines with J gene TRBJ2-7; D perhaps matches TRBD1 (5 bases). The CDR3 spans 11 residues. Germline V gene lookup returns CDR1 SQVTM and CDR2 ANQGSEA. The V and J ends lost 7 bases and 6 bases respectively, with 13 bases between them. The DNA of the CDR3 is TGCAGCGGCGATCAGGGCGCCGAGCAGTACTTC. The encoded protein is CSGDQGAEQYF.

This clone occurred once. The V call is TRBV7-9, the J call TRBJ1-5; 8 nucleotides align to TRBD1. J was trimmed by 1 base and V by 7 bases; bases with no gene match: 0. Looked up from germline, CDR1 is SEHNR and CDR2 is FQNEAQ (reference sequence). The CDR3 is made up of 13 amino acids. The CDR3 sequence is CASNRGSNQPQHF. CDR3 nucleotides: TGTGCCAGCAACAGGGGGAGCAATCAGCCCCAGCATTTT.

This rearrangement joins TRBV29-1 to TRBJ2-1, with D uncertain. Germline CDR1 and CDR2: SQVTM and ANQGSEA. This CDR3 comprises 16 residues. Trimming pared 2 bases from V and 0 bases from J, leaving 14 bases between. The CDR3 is CSVELPERYSYNEQFF. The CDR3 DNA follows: TGCAGCGTTGAATTACCGGAGAGATACTCCTACAATGAGCAGTTCTTC.

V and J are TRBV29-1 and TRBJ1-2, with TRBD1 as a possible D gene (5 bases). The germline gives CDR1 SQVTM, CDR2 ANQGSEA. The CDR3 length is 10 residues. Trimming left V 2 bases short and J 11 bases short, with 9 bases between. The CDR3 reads CSVETREYTF. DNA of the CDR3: TGCAGCGTTGAAACCAGGGAATACACCTTC. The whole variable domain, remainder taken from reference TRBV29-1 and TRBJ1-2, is SAVISQKPSRDICQRGTSLTIQCQVDSQVTMMFWYRQQPGQSLTLIATANQGSEATYESGFVIDKFPISRPNLTFSTLTVSNMSPEDSSIYLCSVETREYTFGSGTRLTVV.

DNA of the CDR3: TGTGCCATCAGTGCTGCAGGGGGCGTCTATAATTCACCCCTCCACTTT. As protein: CAISAAGGVYNSPLHF. The rearrangement uses TRBV10-3 and TRBJ1-6; 8 nucleotides agree with TRBD1. V was pared by 4 bases and J by 3 bases, with 5 bases of the junction left unmatched. This CDR3 comprises 16 residues. The germline gives CDR1 ENHRY, CDR2 SYGVKD.

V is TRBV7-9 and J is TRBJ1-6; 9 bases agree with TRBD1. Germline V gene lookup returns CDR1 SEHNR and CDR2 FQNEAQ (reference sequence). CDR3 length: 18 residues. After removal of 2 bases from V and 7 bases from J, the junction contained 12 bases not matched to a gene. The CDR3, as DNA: TGTGCCAGCAGCTTAAACGGACAGGGGCGATACCGAAATTCACCCCTCCACTTT. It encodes CASSLNGQGRYRNSPLHF.

The CDR3 DNA reads as TGTGCCAGCAGCCCCCGGGACCATGCCGGCTACACCTTC. This gives the protein CASSPRDHAGYTF. V usage is TRBV7-9 and J usage is TRBJ1-2; D may be TRBD1 (5 bases). The germline V gene has CDR1 SEHNR and CDR2 FQNEAQ (reference sequence). The V end lost 5 bases, the J end lost 8 bases, and 15 bases lay between the germline ends. The CDR3 totals 13 residues.